This T cell receptor (beta chain) comes out of a study of cytomegalovirus exposure and HLA in healthy donors. CDR1 and CDR2 from the germline V gene are MNHEY and SMNVEV (reference sequence). This CDR3 is built from 15 residues. V was clipped by 6 bases and J by 1 base; unmatched bases: 8. The study ran its PCR with 60 Vbeta and 13 Jbeta primers. Only in-frame clones appear in the TCRdb table, and some are missing; sequencing was by immunoSEQ multiplex PCR. The sample records 150,000 to 200,000 clones, 75% to 90% being singletons. The chain is built from TRBV27 and TRBJ1-1; 7 positions agree with TRBD1. The receptor comes from a man aged 45 to 65 in good health and CMV-seronegative. The sequenced sample consisted of PBMCs. CDR3 region: CASRPRGRGNTEAFF. In DNA, the CDR3 is TGTGCCAGCAGGCCAAGGGGGCGAGGGAACACTGAAGCTTTCTTT.